This T cell receptor beta chain originates from a study of cytomegalovirus exposure and HLA in healthy donors. A word on this clone: The target antigen is unknown.

Clones were read by immunoSEQ multiplex PCR, and TCRdb kept only the in-frame ones, dropping some. Of around 130,000 clones in the sample, roughly 91% were seen once. The length of the CDR3 is 13 residues. Trimming left V 3 bases short and J 7 bases short, with 9 bases between. The germline V gene encodes CDR1 WNHNN and CDR2 SYGVQD (reference sequence). Findings and caveats of the study: In vitro confirmation showed a few CMV-associated chains to be CMV antigen specific.

The V call is TRBV10-1, the J call TRBJ2-2, with D tentatively TRBD2 (5 bases). This TCR came from a man aged 25 to 40 in good health and CMV-seronegative. Sequenced: PBMCs. CDR3 in amino acids: CASSDRGLGELFF. CDR3 DNA sequence: TGCGCCAGCAGTGACCGGGGTCTCGGGGAGCTGTTTTTT.